This T cell receptor (beta chain) appears in the sequencing data of a study of cytomegalovirus exposure and HLA in healthy donors. PCR primers comprised 60 Vbeta and 13 Jbeta primers. Generated by immunoSEQ multiplex PCR, the TCRdb table keeps only in-frame clones and is missing some. The sample shows some 55,000 clones, about four fifths of them seen only once. This CDR3 has 15 amino acids. CDR1 and CDR2 (germline): LNHNV, YYDKDF (reference sequence). Trimming at V came to 0 bases and at J to 3 bases, leaving 4 bases not matched to a gene. The source is a man aged 35-49 years in good health and CMV-seronegative. The V gene is TRBV15, the J gene TRBJ2-5; 7 bases are shared with TRBD2. Sequencing was carried out using PBMCs. The CDR3 reads CATSRDQGGEETQYF. CDR3 in DNA: TGTGCCACCAGCAGAGATCAGGGAGGGGAAGAGACCCAGTACTTC.